This TCR beta chain was observed in a study of T cells after yellow fever vaccination. Whole-study context: Researchers used SMART-Seq v4 Ultra Low Input to prepare fractions that had low cell numbers. Overall study findings and caveats: There was a small share of clonotypes that showed up in both the CD4 and CD8 compartments.

V gave up 1 base and J gave up 8 bases; unmatched junction bases: 12. Germline CDR1 is SGHVS and CDR2 is FNYEAQ. This CDR3 has 18 amino acids. The TCR cDNA carried a universal primer site and UMIs from 5'RACE template switching. Using its own MiXCR run on the 5' RACE reads, TCRdb lists one record per CDR3 protein. The data hold 450,000 to 650,000 distinct CDR3 sequences, with 21% observed a single time. As for this clonotype: The target antigen is unknown.

The sequenced sample was PBMCs, obtained less than 25 days after the first yellow fever vaccination. The genes are TRBV7-6 and TRBJ1-4, with 11 nucleotides matching TRBD1. The TCR sequence derives from a man younger than 30 who received the YFV17D yellow fever vaccine. The CDR3 nucleotides read TGTGCCAGCAGCTTAGACGGACAGGGGGCAACGAGAGGCGAAAAACTGTTTTTT. Translating gives CASSLDGQGATRGEKLFF.